This TCR beta chain was documented in a study of T cell changes during pregnancy in multiple sclerosis. The data were produced by immunoSEQ multiplex PCR, yet TCRdb's version contains in-frame clones alone and is incomplete. The sample has 85,000 to 110,000 clones; around 94% are singletons. The germline CDR1 and CDR2 sequences are MDHEN and SYDVKM. V lost 7 bases to trimming and J lost 1 base, with 7 bases between them. CDR3 size: 12 residues. This TCR was recovered from a female donor with multiple sclerosis, enrolled in a pregnancy study. The chain has TRBV28 and TRBJ1-1, with D tentatively TRBD1 (5 bases). This specimen was peripheral blood, taken after pregnancy. The CDR3 nucleotides are TGTGCCAGCAACGGGGGGAACACTGAAGCTTTCTTT. Translation: CASNGGNTEAFF.